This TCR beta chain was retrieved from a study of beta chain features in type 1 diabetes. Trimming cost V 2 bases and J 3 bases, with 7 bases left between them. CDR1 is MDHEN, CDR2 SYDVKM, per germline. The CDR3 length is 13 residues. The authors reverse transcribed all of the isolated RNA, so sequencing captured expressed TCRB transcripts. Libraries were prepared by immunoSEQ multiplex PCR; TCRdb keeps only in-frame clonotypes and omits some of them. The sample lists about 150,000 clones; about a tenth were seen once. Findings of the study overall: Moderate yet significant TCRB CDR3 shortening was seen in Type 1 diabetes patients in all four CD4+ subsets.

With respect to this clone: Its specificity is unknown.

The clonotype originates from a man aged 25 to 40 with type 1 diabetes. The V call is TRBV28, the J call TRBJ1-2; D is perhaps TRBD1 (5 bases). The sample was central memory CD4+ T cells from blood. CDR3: CASSLKTDYGYTF. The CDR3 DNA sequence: TGTGCCAGCAGTTTAAAGACAGACTATGGCTACACCTTC.